The following is a TCR beta chain sequence with its context. V lost 0 bases and J lost 5, with 4 bases in between. The CDR3 is 12 residues long. Germline V gene lookup returns CDR1 LGHDT and CDR2 YNNKEL (reference sequence). Sequencing used immunoSEQ multiplex PCR; TCRdb keeps in-frame clones, though not all of them. The data show 130,000 or so clones, 90% to 95% seen once. The data belong to a study of control samples from healthy donors and cancer patients. This sequence was found in a man between 60 and 70 years old with colorectal cancer. The rearrangement uses TRBV3-1 (or the pseudogene TRBV3-2) and TRBJ1-2, with no clear D. Sequenced input: PBMCs. As DNA, the CDR3 is TGTGCCAGCAGCCAAGATTTGTATGGCTACACCTTC. The encoded protein is CASSQDLYGYTF.